One TCR beta chain is described in this entry. What it binds is not known. The junction differs from germline at one of its ends, possibly a read error. Germline V gene sequence: CDR1 SSHAT, CDR2 FNYEAQ (reference sequence). The CDR3 spans 16 residues. The record originates from a study of identical twins. Overall study findings and caveats: Modeled out-of-frame TCR alpha sharing in monozygotic twins fell below observed levels. There were fewer insertions in abundant cord blood beta clonotypes, but memory repertoires showed no such pattern.

TCRdb ran MiXCR on the 5' RACE reads and lists one entry per CDR3 protein. Of more than 200,000 distinct CDR3 sequences in the sample, about a tenth were seen once. This chain links TRBV7-7 with TRBJ2-5, with TRBD1 identical over 9 bases. Sequenced material: memory (CD45RO+) T cells sorted from blood. The sequence was collected from a woman younger than 30 in good health. The CDR3 nucleotides are TGTGCTAGCAGCTTATCCGGGACAGGGTGGCAAGAGACCCAGTACTTC. Residues: CASSLSGTGWQETQYF.